This T cell receptor beta chain stems from a study of CD8 T cells in ankylosing spondylitis. TCRdb processed the 5' RACE reads anew with MiXCR; each CDR3 protein has one entry. The table lists a few hundred thousand distinct CDR3 sequences, about 22% of them singletons. Whole-study findings and limits: Previous work reported some of these motif variants in the synovial fluid and blood of reactive arthritis. What appeared characteristic of ankylosing spondylitis blood was a TCR beta motif of eight highly homologous variants.

This CDR3 comprises 17 residues. Germline CDR1 MDHEN, CDR2 SYDVKM. With 2 bases clipped from V and 3 bases from J, the junction kept 9 bases outside the gene matches. Note on this clonotype: Its antigen is unknown.

The rearrangement joins TRBV28 to TRBJ2-2; 7 bases agree with TRBD2. Sequencing input: blood, either unsorted or a sorted T cell fraction (not recorded which). The source is a male donor with ankylosing spondylitis. CDR3 amino acids: CASSLPAGREYTGELFF. In DNA form, the CDR3 reads TGTGCCAGCAGTTTACCCGCAGGGCGGGAGTACACCGGGGAGCTGTTTTTT.